In this sample, the clone carrying this T cell receptor (beta chain) turned up many times. Looked up from germline, CDR1 is MDHEN and CDR2 is SYDVKM. The J segment lost 7 bases and the V segment lost 5 bases, leaving 7 bases of the junction unmatched. CDR3 length equals 14 residues. These data originate in a study of early T cells in non-severe SARS-CoV-2 infection. One entry per CDR3 protein results from TCRdb running MiXCR on the 5' RACE reads. The sample has 30,000 or so distinct CDR3 sequences, around 5% seen once. The sequence came from an adult who was a healthcare worker with PCR-confirmed SARS-CoV-2 infection or an uninfected control (not recorded which). The sample comprised whole blood. The V call is TRBV28, the J call TRBJ1-4; TRBD1 matches 7 bases. The CDR3 DNA reads as TGTGCCAGCAGTCGGGGACAGAATGGTGAAAAACTGTTTTTT. Translation gives CASSRGQNGEKLFF.